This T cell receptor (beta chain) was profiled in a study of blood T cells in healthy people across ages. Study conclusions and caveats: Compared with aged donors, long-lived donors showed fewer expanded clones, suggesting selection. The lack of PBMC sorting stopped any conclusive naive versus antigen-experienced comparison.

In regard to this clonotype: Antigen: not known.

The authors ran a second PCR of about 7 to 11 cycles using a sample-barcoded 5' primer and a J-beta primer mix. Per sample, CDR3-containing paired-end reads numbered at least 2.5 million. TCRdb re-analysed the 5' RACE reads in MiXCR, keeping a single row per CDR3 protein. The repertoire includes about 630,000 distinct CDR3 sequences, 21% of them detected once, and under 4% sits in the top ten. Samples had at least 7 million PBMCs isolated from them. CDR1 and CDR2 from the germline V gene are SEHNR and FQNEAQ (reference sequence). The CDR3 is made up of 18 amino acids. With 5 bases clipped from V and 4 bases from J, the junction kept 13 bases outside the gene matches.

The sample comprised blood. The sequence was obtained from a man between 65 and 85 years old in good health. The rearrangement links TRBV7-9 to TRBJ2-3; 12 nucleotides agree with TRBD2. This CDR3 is CASSQTRTSGTGADTQYF. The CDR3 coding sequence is TGTGCCAGCAGCCAAACGAGGACTAGCGGGACCGGTGCAGATACGCAGTATTTT.